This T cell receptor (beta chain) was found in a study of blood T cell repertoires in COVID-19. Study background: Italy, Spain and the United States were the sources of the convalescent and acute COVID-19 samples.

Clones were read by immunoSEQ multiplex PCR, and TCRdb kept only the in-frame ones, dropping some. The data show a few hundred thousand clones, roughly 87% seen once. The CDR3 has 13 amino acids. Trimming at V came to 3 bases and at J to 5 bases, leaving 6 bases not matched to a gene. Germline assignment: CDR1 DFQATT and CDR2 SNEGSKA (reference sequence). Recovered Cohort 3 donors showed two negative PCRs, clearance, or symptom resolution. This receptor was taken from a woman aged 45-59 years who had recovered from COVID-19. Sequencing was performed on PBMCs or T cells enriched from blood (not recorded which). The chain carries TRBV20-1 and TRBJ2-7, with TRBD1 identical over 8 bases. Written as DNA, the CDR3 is TGCAGTGCTAGTGGACAGGGTTTGGACGAGCAGTACTTC. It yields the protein CSASGQGLDEQYF.